This T cell receptor beta chain is from a study of blood T cell repertoires in COVID-19 (TCRdb year 2020). About the study as a whole: Collaborator samples came from the United States, Italy and Spain and covered acute and convalescent phases of COVID-19. The prospective study material was composed of cDNA or gDNA derived from T cells, B-cell-depleted T cells, or PBMCs. Deeply sampled blood TCRbeta repertoires from subjects exposed to, actively infected with, or recovered from COVID-19 were included in the dataset. The repertoires were released in a freely available public database intended as a resource for research on the immune response to SARS-CoV-2. Samples came from the ongoing ImmuneRACE study (first 160 participants) plus 1,254 subjects from 6 global collaborators. Nearly every sample came with metadata listing a de-identified subject ID, COVID-19 status, age in years and sex. Where HLA class I and class II types were available, the types were taken from metadata supplied by the sample provider, not from assay-based typing.

With regard to this clone: It has no known antigen specificity. It has no much larger one-base neighbor in the sample; base qualities were not kept.

Summary of the overall study and its limitations: Clinical and demographic metadata were provided uncurated, with the amount varying by source and participant.

The collaborating institutions used their own protocols to collect whole blood in K2EDTA tubes. For TCRbeta analysis, collaborator samples were shipped as frozen whole blood, as isolated PBMCs, or as DNA extracted from either sample type. The immunoSEQ Assay, a bias-controlled multiplex PCR, was used to amplify TCRbeta CDR3 regions from genomic DNA. Per the original workflow: The number of nucleated cells in each sample was estimated by amplification of reference gene primers within the assay. To quantify the absolute abundance of each unique TCRbeta CDR3 rearrangement, sequence reads were collapsed and filtered. Productive Simpson clonality was computed per sample as the square root of Simpson's diversity index over productive rearrangements. Drawn from immuneACCESS, this table holds only the in-frame rearrangements with V and J called that TCRdb kept. Clones are partly lost; checked studies trace under half to an unresolved V gene and leave the rest unexplained. V and J calls and clone size are given by that table; D and trimming were obtained from the DNA. The sample records approximately 270,000 clones, around nine tenths of which are singletons. The ten largest make up 3% to 3.5% of the sample.

Sequencing input: peripheral blood. The receptor's source is a man aged 18 to 30 with active or convalescent COVID-19.

CDR3 sequence: CASSFGYSSGEETQYF. The DNA sequence follows: TGCGCCAGCAGCTTTGGGTACTCTAGCGGAGAAGAGACCCAGTACTTC. The chain is made from TRBV5-1 and TRBJ2-5; 7 central nucleotides agree with TRBD2. CDR1 and CDR2 are read off the germline V gene as SGHRS and YFSETQ. The cysteine opens and the phenylalanine closes a CDR3 of 16 amino acids. CDR3 DNA only is kept here, 48 bases in frame from base 1. The junction shows trimming of 2 bases on V and 3 bases on J, and the gene matches do not reach 10 bases of it.